This TCR beta chain was identified during a study of blood T cell repertoires in COVID-19. About the research overall: Researchers got acute and convalescent COVID-19 samples from the United States, Italy and Spain. T cells, B-cell-depleted T cells, or PBMCs provided the cDNA or gDNA that served as material.

In the original processing: From reference gene primer amplification, estimates of nucleated cell counts were derived. Method: immunoSEQ multiplex PCR; TCRdb's copy keeps in-frame clones and lacks some. Clone size and the V and J calls come from that table; the DNA yielded D and trimming. This table has some 81,000 clones, 90% to 95% appearing once. The sequencing sample was made of peripheral blood. The TCR sequence derives from a human donor with active COVID-19. The donor label of this sample is uncertain.

CDR3 DNA: TGTGCCAGCTCACCGGGGACAGCCTACGAGCAGTACTTC. Amino acid sequence: CASSPGTAYEQYF. The chain recombines TRBV18 with TRBJ2-7; the match to TRBD1 covers 7 bases. CDR1 and CDR2 from the germline V gene are KGHSH and LQKENI. This CDR3 has 13 residues. V dropped 3 bases and J dropped 2; count of bases not matched to a gene: 1.